The rows below give T cell receptor beta chains drawn from one sample of a study of shared clonotypes between healthy human individuals. Libraries were prepared by immunoSEQ multiplex PCR; TCRdb keeps only in-frame clonotypes and omits some of them. The sample contains some 200,000 clones, over 80% of which appear only once. Source material: naive CD4+ T cells sorted from blood. Every receptor here comes from a woman in her 30s in good health. The CDR3 runs from the conserved cysteine through the conserved F or W. Each record gives: clone size, CDR3 length, J gene, D gene, V gene, CDR3 protein, CDR3 DNA. D genes are given only for firm matches. The size of a clone is reported for some rows only, either as once, few or many, or as a class for expanded clones.

size: .
length: 15
J: TRBJ2-1
D: TRBD2
V: TRBV10-1
CDR3: CASSTGTSGYNEQFF
DNA: TGCGCCAGCAGCACCGGGACTAGCGGTTACAATGAGCAGTTCTTC

size: .
length: 15
J: TRBJ2-2
D: .
V: TRBV2
CDR3: CASSEDGTLNGELFF
DNA: TGTGCCAGCAGTGAGGATGGGACACTCAACGGGGAGCTGTTTTTT

size: .
length: 15
J: TRBJ1-4
D: .
V: TRBV10-2
CDR3: CASSEDRATNEKLFF
DNA: TGCGCCAGCAGTGAGGACAGAGCAACTAATGAAAAACTGTTTTTT

size: .
length: 15
J: TRBJ1-1
D: .
V: TRBV11-1
CDR3: CASSSPDTLNTEAFF
DNA: TGTGCCAGCAGCTCCCCAGATACCCTCAACACTGAAGCTTTCTTT

size: .
length: 15
J: TRBJ2-3
D: .
V: TRBV5-1
CDR3: CASSLGDRRTDTQYF
DNA: TGCGCCAGCAGCTTAGGAGACAGGCGCACAGATACGCAGTATTTT

size: .
length: 15
J: TRBJ2-7
D: .
V: TRBV6-1
CDR3: CASSESLARSYEQYF
DNA: TGTGCCAGCAGTGAAAGCCTAGCGAGGTCCTACGAGCAGTACTTC

size: .
length: 14
J: TRBJ1-5
D: TRBD1
V: TRBV19
CDR3: CASQTGFGNQPQHF
DNA: TGTGCCAGCCAGACAGGGTTCGGCAATCAGCCCCAGCATTTT

size: once
length: 13
J: TRBJ1-4
D: .
V: TRBV19
CDR3: CASSGRSDEKLFF
DNA: TGTGCCAGTAGTGGCCGTTCGGATGAAAAACTGTTTTTT

size: .
length: 15
J: TRBJ2-7
D: TRBD2
V: TRBV7-2
CDR3: CASSLVVAGVDEQYF
DNA: TGTGCCAGCAGCTTAGTGGTAGCGGGAGTTGACGAGCAGTACTTC

size: .
length: 12
J: TRBJ2-7
D: .
V: TRBV18
CDR3: CASSADLYEQYF
DNA: TGTGCCAGCTCAGCGGACCTTTACGAGCAGTACTTC

size: .
length: 14
J: TRBJ1-2
D: .
V: TRBV7-9
CDR3: CASSVLGRNYGYTF
DNA: TGTGCCAGCAGCGTACTGGGACGGAACTATGGCTACACCTTC

size: .
length: 17
J: TRBJ2-3
D: .
V: TRBV13
CDR3: CASSLGQGTGLAGVQYF
DNA: TGTGCCAGCAGCTTAGGCCAGGGGACGGGCCTCGCGGGTGTGCAGTATTTT

size: .
length: 13
J: TRBJ1-3
D: .
V: TRBV18
CDR3: CASSPGAGNTIYF
DNA: TGTGCCAGCTCACCAGGGGCCGGAAACACCATATATTTT

size: .
length: 18
J: TRBJ2-2
D: .
V: TRBV4-1
CDR3: CASSQDGRVGRATGELFF
DNA: TGCGCCAGCAGCCAAGATGGAAGGGTCGGCAGGGCCACCGGGGAGCTGTTTTTT

size: once
length: 15
J: TRBJ2-7
D: TRBD1
V: TRBV6-1
CDR3: CASRATGGAVDEQYF
DNA: TGTGCCAGCAGAGCCACAGGGGGCGCCGTAGACGAGCAGTACTTC

size: .
length: 12
J: TRBJ1-1
D: .
V: TRBV5-1
CDR3: CASSLVSGTDFF
DNA: TGCGCCAGCAGCTTGGTCTCGGGGACGGATTTCTTT

size: few
length: 12
J: TRBJ2-7
D: .
V: TRBV7-9
CDR3: CASSLDSFEQYF
DNA: TGTGCCAGCAGCTTAGACAGCTTCGAGCAGTACTTC

size: .
length: 16
J: TRBJ2-3
D: TRBD1
V: TRBV19
CDR3: CASSPGQGIPTDTQYF
DNA: TGTGCCAGTAGTCCGGGACAGGGAATTCCGACAGATACGCAGTATTTT

size: .
length: 17
J: TRBJ2-3
D: .
V: TRBV4-2
CDR3: CASSQTSTPVSTDTQYF
DNA: TGTGCCAGCAGCCAGACTAGTACGCCTGTCAGCACAGATACGCAGTATTTT

size: .
length: 15
J: TRBJ2-1
D: TRBD2
V: TRBV2
CDR3: CASSEIAGSYNEQFF
DNA: TGTGCCAGCAGTGAAATAGCGGGCAGCTACAATGAGCAGTTCTTC